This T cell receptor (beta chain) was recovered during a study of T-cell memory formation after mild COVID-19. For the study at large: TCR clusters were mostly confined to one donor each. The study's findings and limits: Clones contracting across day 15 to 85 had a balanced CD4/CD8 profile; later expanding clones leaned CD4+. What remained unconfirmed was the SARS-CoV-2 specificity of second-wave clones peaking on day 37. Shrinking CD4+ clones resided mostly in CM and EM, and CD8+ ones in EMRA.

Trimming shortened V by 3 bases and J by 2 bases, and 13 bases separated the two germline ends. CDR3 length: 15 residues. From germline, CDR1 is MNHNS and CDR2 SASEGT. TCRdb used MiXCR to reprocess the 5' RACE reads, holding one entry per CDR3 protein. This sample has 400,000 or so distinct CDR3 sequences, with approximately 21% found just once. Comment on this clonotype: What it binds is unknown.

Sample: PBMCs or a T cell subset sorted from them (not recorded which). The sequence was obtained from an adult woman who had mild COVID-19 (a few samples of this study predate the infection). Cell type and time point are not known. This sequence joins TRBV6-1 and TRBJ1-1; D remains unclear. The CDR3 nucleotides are TGTGCCAGCAGTGAGAACCCTAGCCCTAACACTGAAGCTTTCTTT. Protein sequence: CASSENPSPNTEAFF.